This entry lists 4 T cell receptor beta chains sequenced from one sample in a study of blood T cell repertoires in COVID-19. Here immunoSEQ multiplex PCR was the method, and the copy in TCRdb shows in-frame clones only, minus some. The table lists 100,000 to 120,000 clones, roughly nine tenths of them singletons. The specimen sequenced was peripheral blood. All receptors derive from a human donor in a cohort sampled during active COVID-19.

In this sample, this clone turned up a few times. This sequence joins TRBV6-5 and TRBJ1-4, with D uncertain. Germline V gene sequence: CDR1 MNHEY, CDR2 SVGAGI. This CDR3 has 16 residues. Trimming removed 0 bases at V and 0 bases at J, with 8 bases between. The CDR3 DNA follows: TGTGCCAGCAGTTACTCTTGGGCTGCAACTAATGAAAAACTGTTTTTT. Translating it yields CASSYSWAATNEKLFF.

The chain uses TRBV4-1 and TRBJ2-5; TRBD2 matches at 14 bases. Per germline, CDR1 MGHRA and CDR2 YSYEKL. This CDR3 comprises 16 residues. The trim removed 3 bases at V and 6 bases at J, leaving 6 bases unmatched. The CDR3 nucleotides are TGCGCCAGCAGCCAGGGGACTAGCGGGGGATTGAAGACCCAGTACTTC. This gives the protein CASSQGTSGGLKTQYF.

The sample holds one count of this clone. This chain's CDR3 is CASSHRDRVSPINQPQHF. CDR3 DNA: TGTGCCAGCAGCCATCGGGACAGGGTATCTCCAATCAATCAGCCCCAGCATTTT. V gene TRBV9 combines with J gene TRBJ1-5; 9 bases map to TRBD1. Germline trimming cut 4 bases from V and 3 bases from J; bases unmatched to any gene: 14. Germline lookup yields CDR1 SGDLS and CDR2 YYNGEE. This CDR3 region has 18 residues.

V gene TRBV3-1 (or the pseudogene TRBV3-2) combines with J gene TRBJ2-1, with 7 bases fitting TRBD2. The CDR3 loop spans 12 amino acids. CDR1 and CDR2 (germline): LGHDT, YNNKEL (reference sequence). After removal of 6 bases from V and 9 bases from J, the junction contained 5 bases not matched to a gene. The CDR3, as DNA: TGTGCCAGCAGATTTGGGGGGGGTGAGCAGTTCTTC. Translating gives CASRFGGGEQFF.